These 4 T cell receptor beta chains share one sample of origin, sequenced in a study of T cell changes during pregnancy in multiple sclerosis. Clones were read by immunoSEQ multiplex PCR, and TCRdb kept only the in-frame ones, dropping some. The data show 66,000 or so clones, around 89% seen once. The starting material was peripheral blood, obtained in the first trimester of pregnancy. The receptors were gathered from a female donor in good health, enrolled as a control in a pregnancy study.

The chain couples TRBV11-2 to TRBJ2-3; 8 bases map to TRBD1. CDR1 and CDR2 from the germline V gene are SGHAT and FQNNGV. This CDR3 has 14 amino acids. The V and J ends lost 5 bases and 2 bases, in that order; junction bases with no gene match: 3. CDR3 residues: CASSKDRVTDTQYF. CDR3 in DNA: TGTGCCAGCAGCAAGGACAGGGTCACAGATACGCAGTATTTT.

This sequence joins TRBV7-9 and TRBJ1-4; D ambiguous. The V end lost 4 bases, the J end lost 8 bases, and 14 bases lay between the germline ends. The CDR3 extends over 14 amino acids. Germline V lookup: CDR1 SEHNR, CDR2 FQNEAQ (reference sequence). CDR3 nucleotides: TGTGCCAGCAGCTCTAGAGGCGAGGGAGAAAAACTGTTTTTT. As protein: CASSSRGEGEKLFF.

This CDR3 is CASSLRTTYQPQHF. The CDR3, as DNA: TGTGCCAGCAGTCTCAGGACAACTTATCAGCCCCAGCATTTT. The genes are TRBV2 and TRBJ1-5; TRBD1 might be the D (5 bases). CDR3 length: 14 residues. The V and J ends lost 5 bases and 5 bases respectively, with 13 bases between them. The germline CDR1 and CDR2 sequences are SNHLY and FYNNEI.

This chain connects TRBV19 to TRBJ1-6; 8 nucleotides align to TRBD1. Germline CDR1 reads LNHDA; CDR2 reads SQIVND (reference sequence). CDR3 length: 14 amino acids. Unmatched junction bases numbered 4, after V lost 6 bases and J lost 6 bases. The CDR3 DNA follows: TGTGCCAGTAGCCCTGACAGGGGTAATTCACCCCTCCACTTT. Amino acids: CASSPDRGNSPLHF.